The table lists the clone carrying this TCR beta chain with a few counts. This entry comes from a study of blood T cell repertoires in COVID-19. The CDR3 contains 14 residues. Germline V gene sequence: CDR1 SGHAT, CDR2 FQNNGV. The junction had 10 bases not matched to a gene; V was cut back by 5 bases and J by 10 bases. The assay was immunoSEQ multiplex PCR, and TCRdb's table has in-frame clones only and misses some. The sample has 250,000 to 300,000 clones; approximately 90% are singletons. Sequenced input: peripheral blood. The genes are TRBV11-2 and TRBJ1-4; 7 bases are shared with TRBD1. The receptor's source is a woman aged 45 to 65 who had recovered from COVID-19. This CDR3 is CASSPAGGEGKLFF. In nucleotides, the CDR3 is TGTGCCAGCAGCCCCGCAGGGGGTGAGGGAAAACTGTTTTTT.